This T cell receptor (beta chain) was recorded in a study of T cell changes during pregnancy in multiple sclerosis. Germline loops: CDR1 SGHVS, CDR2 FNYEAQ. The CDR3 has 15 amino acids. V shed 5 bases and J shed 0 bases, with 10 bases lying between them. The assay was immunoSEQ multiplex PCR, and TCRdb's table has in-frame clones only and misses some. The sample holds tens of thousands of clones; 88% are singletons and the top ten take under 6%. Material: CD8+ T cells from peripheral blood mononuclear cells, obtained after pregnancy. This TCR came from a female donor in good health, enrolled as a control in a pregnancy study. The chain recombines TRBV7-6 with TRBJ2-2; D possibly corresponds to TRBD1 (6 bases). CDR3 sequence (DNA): TGTGCCAGCAGCCCCGGGACAACGAACACCGGGGAGCTGTTTTTT. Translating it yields CASSPGTTNTGELFF.